One and the same sample provided the 28 T cell receptor beta chains below, sequenced in a study of cytomegalovirus exposure and HLA in healthy donors. In the PCR, 60 Vbeta and 13 Jbeta primers were used. Assay: immunoSEQ multiplex PCR; the TCRdb copy retains only in-frame clones and omits some. The data contain about 160,000 clones, about 76% of them singletons. The sample was PBMCs. The receptor source for this set is a male donor in good health and CMV-seropositive.

This sequence joins TRBV7-9 and TRBJ2-5, with 7 bases matching TRBD1. CDR1 is SEHNR and CDR2 is FQNEAQ in the germline V gene (reference sequence). This CDR3 is built from 13 residues. The V segment lost 5 bases and the J segment 5 bases; nucleotides outside the gene matches: 5. CDR3 region: CASSVGGIETQYF. CDR3 coding DNA: TGTGCCAGCAGCGTAGGGGGCATTGAGACCCAGTACTTC.

In this sample, this clone turned up once. A junction end diverges from the germline sequence, so it may reflect a read error. J is TRBJ2-3 and V is TRBV30, with D tentatively TRBD2 (6 bases). The CDR3 is 11 residues long. Germline values: CDR1 GTSNPN, CDR2 SVGIG (reference sequence). DNA of the CDR3: TGTGCCTGGAGTGTCGGCACTAGCCAGGATTTT. It specifies CAWSVGTSQDF. Complete variable domain (other parts from reference TRBV30 and TRBJ2-3): SQTIHQWPATLVQPVGSPLSLECTVEGTSNPNLYWYRQAAGRGLQLLFYSVGIGQISSEVPQNLSASRPQDRQFILSSKKLLLSDSGFYLCAWSVGTSQDFGPGTRLTVL.

The CDR3 reads CASSPAGSNQPQHF. CDR3 bases: TGTGCCAGCAGCCCAGCAGGGAGCAATCAGCCCCAGCATTTT. The chain employs TRBV7-8 and TRBJ1-5; D is perhaps TRBD1 (5 bases). Per germline, CDR1 SGHVS and CDR2 FQNEAQ. V was clipped by 5 bases and J by 1 base, with 9 bases between them. This CDR3 contains 14 residues.

The chain recombines TRBV6-6 with TRBJ1-1; 10 bases fit TRBD1. CDR1 and CDR2 from the germline V gene are MNHNY and SVGAGI (reference sequence). The CDR3 covers 15 residues. Unmatched junction bases numbered 6, after V lost 5 bases and J lost 3 bases. CDR3 loop: CASSTPDRGDTEAFF. In DNA, the CDR3 is TGTGCCAGCAGTACCCCGGACAGGGGGGACACTGAAGCTTTCTTT.

This chain connects TRBV5-1 to TRBJ1-1; D may be TRBD1 (6 bases). The CDR3 is made up of 14 amino acids. Germline V CDR1 and CDR2: SGHRS, YFSETQ. V dropped 4 bases and J dropped 5 bases, with 15 bases sitting between them. The CDR3 loop reads CASSKEPGETEAFF. Here the CDR3 DNA reads TGCGCCAGCAGCAAGGAGCCAGGGGAAACTGAAGCTTTCTTT.

This clone has only a few counts. V usage is TRBV7-9 and J usage is TRBJ1-3, with a tentative D call TRBD1 (5 bases). V lost 4 bases to trimming and J lost 7 bases, with 20 bases between them. CDR1 is SEHNR and CDR2 is FQNEAQ in the germline V gene (reference sequence). CDR3 length equals 16 residues. CDR3 sequence: CASSSNVQGGWNTIYF. CDR3 nucleotide sequence: TGTGCCAGCAGCTCTAACGTCCAGGGCGGCTGGAACACCATATATTTT. Supplemented by reference TRBV7-9 and TRBJ1-3, the full variable domain reads DTGVSQNPRHKITKRGQNVTFRCDPISEHNRLYWYRQTLGQGPEFLTYFQNEAQLEKSRLLSDRFSAERPKGSFSTLEIQRTEQGDSAMYLCASSSNVQGGWNTIYFGEGSWLTVV.

This chain connects TRBV18 to TRBJ2-2; D might be TRBD2 (5 bases). Germline values: CDR1 KGHSH, CDR2 LQKENI. The V and J ends lost 6 bases and 3 bases respectively, with 11 bases between them. CDR3 size: 14 residues. CDR3 sequence (DNA): TGTGCCAGCTCTGAGGACTCCTACACCGGGGAGCTGTTTTTT. Translated, it gives CASSEDSYTGELFF.

CDR3 coding DNA: TGTGCCAGCAGCGTAGGGGCCCAGGCGGGGGTGAGCACAGATACGCAGTATTTT. Translating it yields CASSVGAQAGVSTDTQYF. The chain uses TRBV9 and TRBJ2-3; 7 nucleotides match TRBD2. Germline V gives CDR1 SGDLS, CDR2 YYNGEE. CDR3 size: 18 residues. The V gene end was trimmed by 0 bases and the J gene end by 0 bases; junction bases not matched to a gene: 10.

This clone was detected only a few times. The gene calls are TRBV6-6 and TRBJ1-3; D not certain. CDR1 and CDR2 (germline): MNHNY, SVGAGI (reference sequence). Trimming left V 2 bases short and J 0 bases short, with 8 bases between. The CDR3 runs 15 residues. CDR3 coding DNA: TGTGCCAGCAGTTACCACAGCAGCTCTGGAAACACCATATATTTT. It specifies CASSYHSSSGNTIYF.

The rearrangement joins TRBV2 to TRBJ2-5; no definite D call. The germline V and J ends were trimmed by 1 base and 0 bases, with 6 bases remaining between them. The germline V gene encodes CDR1 SNHLY and CDR2 FYNNEI. The CDR3 runs 14 residues. CDR3 amino acids: CASSEGTDQETQYF. The CDR3 DNA reads as TGTGCCAGCAGTGAAGGTACAGACCAAGAGACCCAGTACTTC.

The chain carries TRBV4-3 and TRBJ2-3; D gene ambiguous. Trimming took 4 bases from V and 2 from J, leaving 4 bases between them. Germline CDR1 is LGHNA and CDR2 is YSLEER. The CDR3 consists of 12 residues. CDR3 amino acids: CASSPYTDTQYF. In DNA form, the CDR3 reads TGCGCCAGCAGCCCCTACACAGATACGCAGTATTTT.

The chain employs TRBV18 and TRBJ2-2; D call uncertain. Germline V gene data show CDR1 as KGHSH and CDR2 as LQKENI. This CDR3 is built from 16 residues. V was cut by 2 bases and J by 0 bases, with 10 bases left in between. CDR3: CASSPSMNPNTGELFF. In DNA, the CDR3 is TGTGCCAGCTCACCATCTATGAACCCGAACACCGGGGAGCTGTTTTTT.

The chain uses TRBV5-4 and TRBJ2-2; 9 bases are shared with TRBD2. After removal of 4 bases from V and 6 bases from J, the junction contained 4 bases not matched to a gene. The CDR3 spans 14 residues. Germline lookup yields CDR1 SGHNT and CDR2 YYREEE (reference sequence). This CDR3 reads CASSGGLASGELFF. CDR3 bases: TGTGCCAGCAGCGGGGGACTAGCCTCCGGGGAGCTGTTTTTT.

The table lists this clone with a few counts. The CDR3 spells CASSFDRAGYTF. The CDR3 DNA reads as TGTGCCAGCAGCTTCGACAGGGCTGGCTACACCTTC. The V and J genes are TRBV5-6 and TRBJ1-2, with 7 bases matching TRBD1. Germline lookup yields CDR1 SGHDT and CDR2 YYEEEE. The junction had 2 bases not matched to a gene; V was cut back by 2 bases and J by 7 bases. This CDR3 comprises 12 residues.

The rearrangement uses TRBV4-1 and TRBJ2-7, with D unresolved. V was trimmed by 1 base and J by 3 bases, leaving 13 bases between them. The CDR3 extends over 15 amino acids. Germline-derived CDR1 and CDR2 are MGHRA and YSYEKL. Written as DNA, the CDR3 is TGCGCCAGCAGCCAAGCCTCCAGTTTTGGCTACGAGCAGTACTTC. It is translated as CASSQASSFGYEQYF.

CDR3: CASSLGTGTGNGNTIYF. CDR3 DNA sequence: TGCGCCAGCAGCCTTGGGACGGGGACAGGGAATGGAAACACCATATATTTT. The V and J genes are TRBV5-1 and TRBJ1-3; 9 bases line up with TRBD1. The J segment lost 3 bases and the V segment lost 4 bases, leaving 11 bases of the junction unmatched. The CDR3 runs to 17 residues. Germline V gene lookup returns CDR1 SGHRS and CDR2 YFSETQ.

The chain has TRBV27 and TRBJ2-7; 9 nucleotides agree with TRBD1. The V gene's germline CDR1 is MNHEY and CDR2 SMNVEV (reference sequence). The trim removed 2 bases at V and 2 bases at J, leaving 4 bases unmatched. The CDR3 has 15 amino acids. This CDR3 is CASSLRQGGPYEQYF. In nucleotides, the CDR3 is TGTGCCAGCAGTTTAAGACAGGGGGGCCCCTACGAGCAGTACTTC.

The CDR3 here is CASSQGQGVNSPLHF. DNA of the CDR3: TGCGCCAGCAGCCAAGGACAGGGAGTCAATTCACCCCTCCACTTT. The rearrangement joins TRBV4-3 to TRBJ1-6, with 7 bases fitting TRBD1. There are 15 residues in the CDR3. The V segment lost 1 base and the J segment 7 bases; nucleotides outside the gene matches: 4. Germline CDR1 and CDR2: LGHNA and YSLEER.

The chain couples TRBV11-2 to TRBJ1-5, with no clear D. V lost 1 base and J lost 5, with 9 bases in between. Germline V gene lookup returns CDR1 SGHAT and CDR2 FQNNGV. The CDR3 runs 14 residues. CDR3 protein: CASSLAGGYQPQHF. DNA of the CDR3: TGTGCCAGCAGCTTAGCGGGTGGTTATCAGCCCCAGCATTTT.

This chain links TRBV6-1 with TRBJ2-2; 11 bases map to TRBD2. In germline, CDR1 is MNHNS, CDR2 SASEGT. CDR3 size: 17 residues. V lost 4 bases to trimming and J lost 4 bases; unmatched junction nucleotides: 8. The chain's CDR3 is CASSAPSGGPGTGELFF. Here the CDR3 DNA reads TGTGCCAGCAGTGCCCCTAGCGGGGGGCCGGGCACCGGGGAGCTGTTTTTT.

The chain has TRBV11-2 and TRBJ1-2; 7 bases align to TRBD1. Looked up from germline, CDR1 is SGHAT and CDR2 is FQNNGV. CDR3 size: 14 residues. V dropped 5 bases and J dropped 8; count of bases not matched to a gene: 11. The CDR3 DNA follows: TGTGCCAGCAGCCTGGGGAACAGGGGCGGAGGCTACACCTTC. This encodes CASSLGNRGGGYTF.

Concerning this clone itself: Other DNA sequences in the same sample also yield this CDR3. The chain couples TRBV7-9 to TRBJ1-1; TRBD1 is a possible D gene (6 bases). Deletions cut 4 bases from V and 2 bases from J, with 8 bases between. The CDR3 has 13 residues. The germline V gene encodes CDR1 SEHNR and CDR2 FQNEAQ (reference sequence). CDR3: CASSSGTNTEAFF. CDR3 coding DNA: TGTGCCAGCAGCTCCGGGACAAACACTGAAGCTTTCTTT.

This chain uses TRBV7-3 with TRBJ2-1; 9 bases are a match to TRBD1. The V gene's germline CDR1 is SGHTA and CDR2 FQGTGA. The junction had 6 bases not matched to a gene; V was cut back by 5 bases and J by 4 bases. CDR3 size: 15 residues. In DNA form, the CDR3 reads TGTGCCAGCAGCGCACAGGGGGCACTTTACAATGAGCAGTTCTTC. Amino acid sequence: CASSAQGALYNEQFF.

The rearrangement uses TRBV6-5 and TRBJ1-4; maybe TRBD1 (5 bases). Germline V gene sequence: CDR1 MNHEY, CDR2 SVGAGI. V shed 2 bases and J shed 8 bases, with 12 bases lying between them. The CDR3 is made up of 14 amino acids. The CDR3 loop is CASSYGQGGEKLFF. The DNA for the CDR3 is TGTGCCAGCAGTTACGGGCAGGGAGGGGAAAAACTGTTTTTT.

The chain has TRBV6-1 and TRBJ2-2; 9 positions match TRBD1. The CDR3 has 15 amino acids. Germline CDR1 reads MNHNS; CDR2 reads SASEGT. Unmatched junction bases numbered 5, after V lost 7 bases and J lost 2 bases. The CDR3 spells CASTGQGTNTGELFF. The CDR3 bases are TGTGCCAGCACGGGACAGGGAACCAACACCGGGGAGCTGTTTTTT.

This clone occurred once. This chain's CDR3 is CASSIGSLADTQYF. In DNA, the CDR3 is TGTGCCAGTAGTATCGGGAGCCTGGCAGATACGCAGTATTTT. This chain joins TRBV19 and TRBJ2-3, with D possibly matching TRBD2 (6 bases). V lost 3 bases to trimming and J lost 4 bases, with 11 bases between them. CDR1 and CDR2 from the germline V gene are LNHDA and SQIVND (reference sequence). This CDR3 is 14 amino acids long.

The chain is built from TRBV19 and TRBJ1-1; D gene uncertain. V lost 6 bases to trimming and J lost 1 base, with 12 bases between them. Germline V CDR1 and CDR2: LNHDA, SQIVND (reference sequence). The CDR3 covers 14 residues. The CDR3 DNA sequence: TGTGCCAGTAGCCTGACGGGTAAGAACACTGAAGCTTTCTTT. It yields the protein CASSLTGKNTEAFF.

This chain links TRBV2 with TRBJ1-1, with TRBD1 matching 12 bases. The J segment lost 10 bases and the V segment lost 10 bases, leaving 16 bases of the junction unmatched. CDR3 length: 15 amino acids. Germline loops: CDR1 SNHLY, CDR2 FYNNEI. CDR3 in DNA: TGTGCCACCTATGGGACAGGGGGCGCAGTCGGTGGAGCTTTCTTT. Protein product: CATYGTGGAVGGAFF.